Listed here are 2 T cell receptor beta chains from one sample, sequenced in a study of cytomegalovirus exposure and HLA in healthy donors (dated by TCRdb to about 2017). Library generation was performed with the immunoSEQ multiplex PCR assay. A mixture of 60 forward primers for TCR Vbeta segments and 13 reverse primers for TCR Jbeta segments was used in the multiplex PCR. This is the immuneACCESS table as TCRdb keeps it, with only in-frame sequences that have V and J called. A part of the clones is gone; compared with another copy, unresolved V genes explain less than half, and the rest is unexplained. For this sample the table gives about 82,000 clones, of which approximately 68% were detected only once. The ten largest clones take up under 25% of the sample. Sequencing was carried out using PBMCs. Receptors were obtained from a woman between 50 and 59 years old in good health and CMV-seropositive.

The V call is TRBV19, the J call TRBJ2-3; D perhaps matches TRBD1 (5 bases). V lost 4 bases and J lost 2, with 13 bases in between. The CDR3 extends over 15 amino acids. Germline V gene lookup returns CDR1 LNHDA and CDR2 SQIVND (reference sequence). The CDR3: CASSRKGINTDTQYF. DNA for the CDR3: TGTGCCAGTAGTAGGAAGGGGATCAACACAGATACGCAGTATTTT.

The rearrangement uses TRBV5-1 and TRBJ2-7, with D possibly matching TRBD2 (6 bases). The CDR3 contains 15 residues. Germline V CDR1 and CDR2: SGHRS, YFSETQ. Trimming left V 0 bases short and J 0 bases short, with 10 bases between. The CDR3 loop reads CASSLAEGHSYEQYF. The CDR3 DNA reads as TGCGCCAGCAGCTTGGCGGAGGGGCACTCCTACGAGCAGTACTTC.